The source of this TCR beta chain is a study of shared clonotypes between healthy human individuals. This clone came up a few times. The CDR3 is 14 residues long. V was clipped by 2 bases and J by 4 bases, with 10 bases between them. CDR1 is WNHNN, CDR2 SYGVQD, per germline (reference sequence). Profiled with immunoSEQ multiplex PCR; TCRdb holds only in-frame clones, not every one. The repertoire consists of roughly 700,000 clones, with approximately 74% occurring once and the leading ten covering about 1.7%. Sequencing was carried out using memory CD4+ T cells sorted from blood. This sample's subset: CD45RA-negative fraction. This clonotype was sampled from a woman aged 25 to 39 in good health. This chain uses TRBV10-1 with TRBJ2-3; D is perhaps TRBD2 (6 bases). The CDR3 protein is CASSEGLAPDTQYF. In DNA, the CDR3 is TGCGCCAGCAGTGAGGGGCTAGCGCCAGATACGCAGTATTTT.